This T cell receptor (beta chain) was sequenced in a study of early T cells in non-severe SARS-CoV-2 infection. Study at large: Sequencing input comprised bulk RNA from unsorted whole blood; chain pairing was not available. Study-wide findings and caveats: Comparison of clonotypes with VDJdb favored anti-spike CD8 responses while missing private and CD4 specificities.

This clonotype was seen only a few times. Its specificity is not known. Attached unique molecular identifiers marked individual cDNA molecules. TCRdb passed the 5' RACE reads through MiXCR, listing each CDR3 protein once. In the table there are more than 60,000 distinct CDR3 sequences, about 13% of which are singletons. Germline values: CDR1 SGHRS, CDR2 YFSETQ. The CDR3 totals 16 residues. The junction had 14 bases not matched to a gene; V was cut back by 3 bases and J by 7 bases. The TCR originated in an adult who was a healthcare worker with PCR-confirmed SARS-CoV-2 infection or an uninfected control (not recorded which). This rearrangement joins TRBV5-1 to TRBJ2-7; TRBD2 aligns across 9 bases. The sequenced sample consisted of whole blood. The CDR3 DNA is TGCGCCAGCAGCTGGGGACTAGCCGTATCGTCGGGGGAGCAGTACTTC. This gives the protein CASSWGLAVSSGEQYF. The complete variable domain, with remaining parts taken from reference TRBV5-1 and TRBJ2-7, reads KAGVTQTPRYLIKTRGQQVTLSCSPISGHRSVSWYQQTPGQGLQFLFEYFSETQRNKGNFPGRFSGRQFSNSRSEMNVSTLELGDSALYLCASSWGLAVSSGEQYFGPGTRLTVT.